The 19 T cell receptor beta chains presented below share a single source sample, sequenced in a study of post-analysis software for immune sequencing data. Their antigens are not known. Study-level findings and limits: Four to six TRBV segments appeared more often in patients than in controls, and TRBV5-6, TRBV5-1 and TRBV20-1 were among these.

The TCR beta cDNA libraries carried unique molecular identifiers. TCRdb called the PCR reads again in MiXCR, with one record for every CDR3 protein. The sample shows hundreds of thousands of distinct CDR3 sequences, roughly 30% of them seen only once. Sequencing was done on a sample of blood. The source of these receptors is a girl aged 5-17 years with multiple sclerosis.

There are a few counts of this clonotype. This rearrangement joins TRBV6-1 to TRBJ1-6; 12 bases are a match to TRBD1. After removal of 5 bases from V and 10 bases from J, the junction contained 9 bases not matched to a gene. This CDR3 contains 16 residues. CDR1 and CDR2 (germline): MNHNS, SASEGT. The CDR3 spells CASSTAGTGGQSPLHF. In DNA, the CDR3 is TGTGCCAGCAGTACAGCCGGGACAGGGGGCCAATCACCCCTCCACTTT.

This clonotype has only a few counts. A much bigger clone sits one base away, suggesting this may be a read error. This rearrangement joins TRBV4-2 to TRBJ1-6; 7 positions match TRBD1. V shed 0 bases, J shed 5 bases, and the junction held 7 bases outside the gene matches. Germline CDR1 and CDR2: LGHNA and YNFKEQ. There are 17 residues in the CDR3. The CDR3 DNA sequence: TGTGCCAGCAGCCAAGAGGGCACAGGGGTGGATAATTCACCCCTCCACTTT. Amino acids: CASSQEGTGVDNSPLHF.

The V and J genes are TRBV27 and TRBJ1-2; D possibly corresponds to TRBD1 (6 bases). The CDR3 covers 14 residues. Trimming removed 3 bases from V and 4 bases from J, with 12 bases in between. Germline values: CDR1 MNHEY, CDR2 SMNVEV (reference sequence). In nucleotides, the CDR3 is TGTGCCAGCAGTTTTTCGGTAGGGGGCTATGGCTACACCTTC. Translated: CASSFSVGGYGYTF.

The chain combines TRBV7-9 with TRBJ2-1, with 15 positions matching TRBD2. CDR3 length: 18 residues. CDR1 and CDR2 (germline): SEHNR, FQNEAQ (reference sequence). Trimming removed 5 bases from V and 0 bases from J; junction bases left unmatched: 5. This CDR3 is CASSEGLAGGPSYNEQFF. CDR3 coding DNA: TGTGCCAGCAGCGAGGGACTAGCGGGAGGACCCTCCTACAATGAGCAGTTCTTC.

This clonotype was observed a few times. V gene TRBV9 combines with J gene TRBJ1-2; D is ambiguous. The CDR3 extends over 15 amino acids. The germline gives CDR1 SGDLS, CDR2 YYNGEE. V was shortened by 0 bases and J by 3 bases, with 12 bases between the two germline ends. CDR3 in DNA: TGTGCCAGCAGCGTAGCCACGCGGGGTCACTATGGCTACACCTTC. It yields the protein CASSVATRGHYGYTF.

The chain carries TRBV7-8 and TRBJ1-4; tentatively, D is TRBD1 (6 bases). The CDR3 totals 13 residues. From germline, CDR1 is SGHVS and CDR2 FQNEAQ. Trimming removed 7 bases from V and 8 bases from J, with 14 bases in between. CDR3 in amino acids: CASNTNRVEKLFF. The CDR3 region has the DNA TGTGCCAGCAACACAAACAGGGTGGAAAAACTGTTTTTT.

This clonotype came up a few times. This chain uses TRBV5-8 with TRBJ2-1, with a weak D call TRBD2 (6 bases). This CDR3 has 13 residues. The ends were cut back, 1 base at V and 11 bases at J, with 13 bases in the middle. From germline, CDR1 is SGHTS and CDR2 YDEGEE. Here the CDR3 DNA reads TGTGCCAGCAGCTTGCGCGGGGAACTCCAGCAGTTCTTC. This translates into CASSLRGELQQFF.

This rearrangement joins TRBV4-1 to TRBJ2-3; D may be TRBD2 (6 bases). Germline CDR1 reads MGHRA; CDR2 reads YSYEKL. The CDR3 length is 17 residues. Trimming took 4 bases from V and 4 from J, leaving 21 bases between them. Written as DNA, the CDR3 is TGCGCCAGCAGCCGATCCGGGGACTCAGGGATCGCAGATACGCAGTATTTT. It specifies CASSRSGDSGIADTQYF.

This chain connects TRBV7-9 to TRBJ2-5; D unclear. Germline-derived CDR1 and CDR2 are SEHNR and FQNEAQ (reference sequence). With 5 bases removed from V and 3 bases from J, the gap between germline ends came to 7 bases. The CDR3 has 12 amino acids. CDR3 coding DNA: TGTGCCAGCAGCGGCAAAGAAGAGACCCAGTACTTC. It specifies CASSGKEETQYF.

Only a few counts were recorded for this clonotype. The chain combines TRBV9 with TRBJ2-1; no reliable D call. V lost 4 bases and J 5 bases, leaving 16 bases between the germline ends. Germline loops: CDR1 SGDLS, CDR2 YYNGEE. The CDR3 is made up of 15 amino acids. CDR3 residues: CASSTQPLGNNEQFF. DNA for the CDR3: TGTGCCAGCAGCACACAACCCCTGGGGAACAATGAGCAGTTCTTC.

This sequence joins TRBV4-3 and TRBJ2-2, with TRBD2 identical over 10 bases. CDR1 and CDR2 (germline): LGHNA, YSLEER. The CDR3 is made up of 15 amino acids. J was trimmed by 3 bases and V by 4 bases; bases with no gene match: 2. Written as DNA, the CDR3 is TGCGCCAGCAGCCCCCTAGCGGGAGACACCGGGGAGCTGTTTTTT. Its translation is CASSPLAGDTGELFF.

This clonotype was detected a few times. The J gene is TRBJ2-1, the V gene TRBV12-3 or TRBV12-4; a possible D gene is TRBD2 (6 bases). The CDR3 loop spans 15 amino acids. Trimming shortened V by 3 bases and J by 4 bases, and 13 bases separated the two germline ends. The CDR3 bases are TGTGCCAGCAGTTTTCGGGCGGGGAGGTACAATGAGCAGTTCTTC. This codes for CASSFRAGRYNEQFF.

The chain couples TRBV27 to TRBJ2-1; no reliable D call. Per the germline V gene, CDR1 is MNHEY and CDR2 is SMNVEV (reference sequence). This CDR3 region has 14 residues. The V end was cut by 3 bases, the J end by 0 bases, with 6 bases between. CDR3 amino acids: CASSFDPSYNEQFF. The CDR3 nucleotides read TGTGCCAGCAGTTTCGATCCCTCCTACAATGAGCAGTTCTTC.

V usage is TRBV10-3 and J usage is TRBJ2-2; TRBD1 agrees at 9 bases. J lost 7 bases, V lost 6 bases, and 3 bases had no gene match. The germline gives CDR1 ENHRY, CDR2 SYGVKD. The CDR3 totals 13 residues. CDR3 protein: CAISRTGVGELFF. The CDR3, as DNA: TGTGCCATCAGCAGGACAGGGGTCGGGGAGCTGTTTTTT.

In DNA form, the CDR3 reads TGTGCCAGCAGCCAAGATTTTCAAGCGGCGGGGGATGGCTACACCTTC. Its protein is CASSQDFQAAGDGYTF. V is TRBV3-1 and J is TRBJ1-2, with D possibly matching TRBD1 (5 bases). Trimming took off 0 bases at V and 6 bases at J, with 17 bases between the two ends. CDR1 and CDR2 (germline): LGHDT, YNNKEL (reference sequence). The CDR3 loop spans 16 amino acids. Full variable domain (remainder filled in from reference TRBV3-1 and TRBJ1-2): DTAVSQTPKYLVTQMGNDKSIKCEQNLGHDTMYWYKQDSKKFLKIMFSYNNKELIINETVPNRFSPKSPDKAHLNLHINSLELGDSAVYFCASSQDFQAAGDGYTFGSGTRLTVV.

This clonotype was seen a few times. The chain joins TRBV5-1 to TRBJ2-3; possibly TRBD2 for D (5 bases). This CDR3 is built from 16 residues. CDR1 is SGHRS and CDR2 is YFSETQ in the germline V gene. Trimming stripped 3 bases from V and 4 bases from J, with 18 bases between. The CDR3 DNA follows: TGCGCCAGCAGCTCCCTGGGGATCCTGGGAGCAGATACGCAGTATTTT. Translated, it gives CASSSLGILGADTQYF.

This clonotype was seen just once. This sequence joins TRBV28 and TRBJ2-5; D is undetermined. The J call is in doubt because the DNA end fits TRBJ2-7 better. The CDR3 totals 15 residues. The germline gives CDR1 MDHEN, CDR2 SYDVKM. CDR3 DNA sequence: TGTGCCAGCAGGCGCGGCACGGCCCTTTCCTACGAGCAGTACTTC. As protein: CASRRGTALSYEQYF.

The chain links TRBV18 to TRBJ1-5; no definite D call. This CDR3 has 15 residues. CDR1 KGHSH and CDR2 LQKENI come from the germline V gene. V dropped 3 bases and J dropped 0 bases, with 9 bases sitting between them. CDR3 nucleotide sequence: TGTGCCAGCTCACCTTTGAGGGTTAGCAATCAGCCCCAGCATTTT. This gives the protein CASSPLRVSNQPQHF. Drawing the rest from reference TRBV18 and TRBJ1-5, the complete variable domain is NAGVMQNPRHLVRRRGQEARLRCSPMKGHSHVYWYRQLPEEGLKFMVYLQKENIIDESGMPKERFSAEFPKEGPSILRIQQVVRGDSAAYFCASSPLRVSNQPQHFGDGTRLSIL.

Only a few counts were recorded for this clonotype. CDR3 in DNA: TGTGCCAGCAGTTTAGGGGGGTCTGTGCAGTTCTTC. It encodes CASSLGGSVQFF. The chain recombines TRBV28 with TRBJ2-1; TRBD2 is a possible D gene (6 bases). This CDR3 region has 12 residues. The germline V and J ends were trimmed by 2 bases and 12 bases, with 11 bases remaining between them. Germline V lookup: CDR1 MDHEN, CDR2 SYDVKM.